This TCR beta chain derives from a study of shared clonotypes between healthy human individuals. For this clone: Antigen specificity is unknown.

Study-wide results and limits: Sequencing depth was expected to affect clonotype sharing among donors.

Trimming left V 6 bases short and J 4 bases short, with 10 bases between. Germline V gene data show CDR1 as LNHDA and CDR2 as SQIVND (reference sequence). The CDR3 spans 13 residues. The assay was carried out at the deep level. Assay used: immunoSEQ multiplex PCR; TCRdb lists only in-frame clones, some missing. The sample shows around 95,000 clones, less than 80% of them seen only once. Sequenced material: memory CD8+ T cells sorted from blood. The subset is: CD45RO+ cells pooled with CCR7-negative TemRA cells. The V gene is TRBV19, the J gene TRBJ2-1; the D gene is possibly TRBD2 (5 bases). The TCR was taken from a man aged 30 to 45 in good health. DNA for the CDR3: TGTGCCAGTAGGTCGGGATTTTACAATGAGCAGTTCTTC. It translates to CASRSGFYNEQFF.